Each of the 23 T cell receptor beta chains below was sequenced from the same sample in a study of T cells in Graves' hyperthyroidism and ophthalmopathy. Amplification of TCR beta CDR3 regions used RNA as the template. With the HTBI primer set, the TCR CDR3 went through a first round of RT-PCR. TCRdb re-analysed the multiplex PCR reads in MiXCR, keeping a single row per CDR3 protein. The sample lists roughly 570,000 distinct CDR3 sequences; around a sixth were seen once. Material: blood. The receptors were sampled from a woman younger than 45 with Graves' hyperthyroidism.

This clonotype has only a few counts. V is TRBV5-1 and J is TRBJ2-3; D is uncertain. Germline CDR1 SGHRS, CDR2 YFSETQ. This CDR3 has 12 residues. Deletions cut 7 bases from V and 2 bases from J, with 8 bases between. The CDR3 DNA reads as TGCGCCAGCCGCTATAACACAGATACGCAGTATTTT. The encoded protein is CASRYNTDTQYF. Based on the CDR3 plus reference TRBV5-1 and TRBJ2-3, the full variable domain is KAGVTQTPRYLIKTRGQQVTLSCSPISGHRSVSWYQQTPGQGLQFLFEYFSETQRNKGNFPGRFSGRQFSNSRSEMNVSTLELGDSALYLCASRYNTDTQYFGPGTRLTVL.

There are many counts of this clonotype. A much larger clone lies one base from this, so it may be a read error. This CDR3 is CASSLDPSGSYEQYF. As DNA, the CDR3 is TGTGCCAGCAGCTTAGATCCTAGCGGGAGCTACGAGCAGTACTTC. V and J are TRBV7-8 and TRBJ2-7, with 10 bases lining up with TRBD2. V was clipped by 1 base and J by 3 bases; unmatched bases: 3. CDR3 length equals 15 residues. The germline gives CDR1 SGHVS, CDR2 FQNEAQ.

This clonotype was picked up many times. The chain links TRBV11-2 to TRBJ1-5; 9 nucleotides agree with TRBD1. Germline V gives CDR1 SGHAT, CDR2 FQNNGV. Germline trimming cut 5 bases from V and 4 bases from J; bases unmatched to any gene: 6. The CDR3 contains 15 residues. The CDR3 loop reads CASSVGTGYNQPQHF. Here the CDR3 DNA reads TGTGCCAGCAGCGTCGGGACAGGGTATAATCAGCCCCAGCATTTT.

This clonotype was seen ten or more times. V and J are TRBV30 and TRBJ2-3; the D call may be TRBD1 or TRBD2 (5 bases each). Germline-derived CDR1 and CDR2 are GTSNPN and SVGIG (reference sequence). V lost 3 bases and J lost 4, with 11 bases in between. The CDR3 extends over 13 amino acids. The CDR3 sequence: CAWSPQGADTQYF. DNA of the CDR3: TGTGCCTGGAGCCCCCAGGGAGCAGATACGCAGTATTTT. The entire variable domain, with the rest obtained from reference TRBV30 and TRBJ2-3, is as follows: SQTIHQWPATLVQPVGSPLSLECTVEGTSNPNLYWYRQAAGRGLQLLFYSVGIGQISSEVPQNLSASRPQDRQFILSSKKLLLSDSGFYLCAWSPQGADTQYFGPGTRLTVL.

This clonotype was recorded many times. This chain links TRBV20-1 with TRBJ1-5; D gene unclear. The CDR3 totals 14 residues. V was trimmed by 3 bases and J by 0 bases, leaving 9 bases between them. Germline lookup yields CDR1 DFQATT and CDR2 SNEGSKA (reference sequence). The CDR3 here is CSARVAGSNQPQHF. The CDR3 DNA reads TGCAGTGCTAGGGTCGCAGGTAGCAATCAGCCCCAGCATTTT.

This clonotype was recorded a few times. The V and J genes are TRBV29-1 and TRBJ2-7; TRBD2 agrees at 8 bases. V dropped 4 bases and J dropped 3; count of bases not matched to a gene: 11. CDR1 SQVTM and CDR2 ANQGSEA come from the germline V gene. This CDR3 comprises 15 residues. The CDR3 loop reads CSVGRGAGGRYEQYF. The CDR3 coding sequence is TGCAGCGTTGGAAGAGGGGCGGGAGGTCGCTACGAGCAGTACTTC.

The table lists this clonotype with a few counts. V and J are TRBV20-1 and TRBJ2-5, with 8 bases that match TRBD2. CDR1 is DFQATT and CDR2 is SNEGSKA in the germline V gene (reference sequence). The CDR3 loop spans 14 amino acids. V shed 6 bases and J 1 base; nucleotides not matched to a gene: 7. The CDR3 loop reads CSAWRLAGQETQYF. The CDR3 nucleotides read TGCAGTGCCTGGAGGCTAGCGGGCCAAGAGACCCAGTACTTC.

This clonotype appeared many times. CDR3 sequence reads: CAIGPTGNYSGYTF. DNA for the CDR3: TGTGCCATCGGACCGACAGGGAACTATAGTGGCTACACCTTC. The chain links TRBV10-3 to TRBJ1-2; 7 bases are a match to TRBD1. The CDR3 is 14 residues long. In germline, CDR1 is ENHRY, CDR2 SYGVKD. Trimming took 8 bases from V and 7 from J; bases not matched to a gene: 13.

This clonotype was counted ten times or more. V is TRBV28 and J is TRBJ1-1; possibly TRBD1 for D (6 bases). Looked up from germline, CDR1 is MDHEN and CDR2 is SYDVKM. The CDR3 is 16 amino acids. V was pared by 6 bases and J by 6 bases, with 23 bases between. The CDR3 reads CASRRGRGASYAEAFF. DNA for the CDR3: TGTGCCAGCAGGAGGGGCAGGGGCGCGTCGTACGCTGAAGCTTTCTTT.

The sample holds many counts of this clonotype. The rearrangement joins TRBV28 to TRBJ2-7; tentatively, D is TRBD2 (6 bases). This CDR3 is built from 13 residues. V was shortened by 6 bases and J by 3 bases, with 12 bases between the two germline ends. Germline V CDR1 and CDR2: MDHEN, SYDVKM. CDR3 DNA sequence: TGTGCCAGCAGGGAGGGACTTTACTACGAGCAGTACTTC. Its protein is CASREGLYYEQYF.

The V gene is TRBV2, the J gene TRBJ2-2; perhaps TRBD1 as D (6 bases). The V and J ends lost 6 bases and 6 bases respectively, with 14 bases between them. Germline lookup yields CDR1 SNHLY and CDR2 FYNNEI. This CDR3 comprises 14 residues. This CDR3 is CASRYSQGSGELFF. In DNA, the CDR3 is TGTGCCAGCAGATATTCGCAGGGGTCCGGGGAGCTGTTTTTT.

This clonotype has just a few counts. This chain joins TRBV20-1 and TRBJ2-6; D may match TRBD1 or TRBD2 (5 bases each). Germline CDR1 is DFQATT and CDR2 is SNEGSKA (reference sequence). V lost 3 bases to trimming and J lost 4 bases, with 13 bases between them. The CDR3 extends over 15 amino acids. As DNA, the CDR3 is TGCAGTGCTAGGGAGAACGGGGCCGGGGCCAACGTCCTGACTTTC. Its protein is CSARENGAGANVLTF.

This clonotype occurred a few times. The junction shows a germline mismatch at one end, possibly a read error. The J gene is TRBJ2-7, the V gene TRBV5-1; tentative D call: TRBD1 (6 bases). There are 14 residues in the CDR3. Germline assignment: CDR1 SGHRS and CDR2 YFSETQ. In DNA form, the CDR3 reads TGCGTCAGCAGCTTGGCACAGGGCGATTACGAGCAGTACTTC. It is translated as CVSSLAQGDYEQYF.

The sample holds many counts of this clonotype. The chain carries TRBV7-3 and TRBJ2-5, with a tentative D call TRBD1 (5 bases). Germline CDR1 and CDR2: SGHTA and FQGTGA. Trimming took off 5 bases at V and 1 base at J, with 11 bases between the two ends. This CDR3 comprises 14 residues. This CDR3 reads CASSPGHGQETQYF. CDR3 DNA: TGTGCCAGCAGCCCCGGACACGGCCAAGAGACCCAGTACTTC.

This clonotype has at least ten counts. The CDR3 nucleotides are TGTGCCAGCAGCTTAGAGCCGCCTGCAGCCTACGAGCAGTACTTC. It codes for CASSLEPPAAYEQYF. The chain links TRBV11-2 to TRBJ2-7; no definite D call. Germline CDR1 is SGHAT and CDR2 is FQNNGV. Deletions cut 0 bases from V and 2 bases from J, with 11 bases between. The CDR3 runs to 15 residues.

This sequence joins TRBV7-9 and TRBJ2-3, with 10 bases that match TRBD1. The germline V gene has CDR1 SEHNR and CDR2 FQNEAQ (reference sequence). Trimming at V came to 1 base and at J to 4 bases, leaving 5 bases not matched to a gene. CDR3 size: 16 residues. For the CDR3, the DNA is TGTGCCAGCAGCTTAGGGGACAGGGGTGTAGCAGATACGCAGTATTTT. Its protein is CASSLGDRGVADTQYF.

This clonotype occurred many times. The junction differs from germline at one of its ends, possibly a read error. The J gene is TRBJ2-5, the V gene TRBV20-1; the D gene is possibly TRBD2 (6 bases). This CDR3 region has 15 residues. Germline V CDR1 and CDR2: DFQATT, SNEGSKA (reference sequence). CDR3 residues: CSAIAQTSPQGTQYF. Here the CDR3 DNA reads TGCAGTGCGATCGCCCAGACTAGTCCCCAAGGGACCCAGTACTTC.

This clonotype has a count of ten or more. This chain links TRBV2 with TRBJ2-3; 8 bases agree with TRBD2. The ends lost 8 bases at V and 6 bases at J; junction bases unmatched: 25. This CDR3 spans 19 amino acids. Germline V lookup: CDR1 SNHLY, CDR2 FYNNEI. CDR3 DNA sequence: TGTGCCAGCCGCCCCTGGGTAACGGGAGGGCTCGTGGGTTTCGATACGCAGTATTTT. Its protein is CASRPWVTGGLVGFDTQYF. The full variable domain, in which reference TRBV2 and TRBJ2-3 provide the parts outside the CDR3, is EPEVTQTPSHQVTQMGQEVILRCVPISNHLYFYWYRQILGQKVEFLVSFYNNEISEKSEIFDDQFSVERPDGSNFTLKIRSTKLEDSAMYFCASRPWVTGGLVGFDTQYFGPGTRLTVL.

This clonotype was counted many times. V gene TRBV18 combines with J gene TRBJ2-7, with 9 bases lining up with TRBD2. Per the germline V gene, CDR1 is KGHSH and CDR2 is LQKENI. This CDR3 has 14 residues. V lost 5 bases to trimming and J lost 3 bases; unmatched junction nucleotides: 5. This CDR3 reads CASSGLAGNYEQYF. The CDR3 DNA follows: TGTGCCAGCTCAGGCCTAGCGGGAAACTACGAGCAGTACTTC.

The chain carries TRBV9 and TRBJ2-1; D perhaps matches TRBD2 (6 bases). The CDR3 is 14 amino acids. Germline V gene data show CDR1 as SGDLS and CDR2 as YYNGEE. Trimming took 4 bases from V and 3 from J, leaving 11 bases between them. This chain's CDR3 is CASSRLGDYNEQFF. As DNA, the CDR3 is TGTGCCAGCAGCCGACTAGGGGACTACAATGAGCAGTTCTTC.

At least ten counts were recorded for this clonotype. The chain links TRBV7-3 to TRBJ2-1, with 15 bases that match TRBD2. Unmatched junction bases numbered 11, after V lost 5 bases and J lost 0 bases. Germline V gene data show CDR1 as SGHTA and CDR2 as FQGTGA. The length of the CDR3 is 20 residues. The CDR3 protein is CASSRGLAGGLSRSYNEQFF. In DNA, the CDR3 is TGTGCCAGCAGCCGAGGACTAGCGGGAGGGCTTTCCCGCTCCTACAATGAGCAGTTCTTC.

This clonotype was seen many times. The rearrangement joins TRBV11-2 to TRBJ2-7; 10 bases map to TRBD2. Looked up from germline, CDR1 is SGHAT and CDR2 is FQNNGV. CDR3 length equals 16 residues. With 5 bases clipped from V and 4 bases from J, the junction kept 11 bases outside the gene matches. In nucleotides, the CDR3 is TGTGCCAGCAGCAAAAAGCGGGAGGGGCGCGTTTACGAGCAGTACTTC. This codes for CASSKKREGRVYEQYF.

This clonotype has a count of ten or more. The chain carries TRBV20-1 and TRBJ2-5; 10 bases fit TRBD1. The CDR3 is made up of 14 amino acids. Germline V gives CDR1 DFQATT, CDR2 SNEGSKA (reference sequence). V gave up 6 bases and J gave up 5 bases; unmatched junction bases: 9. The CDR3 DNA is TGCAGTGCCGAGGGACAGGGGTGGGAGGAGACCCAGTACTTC. This sequence encodes CSAEGQGWEETQYF.